These 26 T cell receptor beta chains were sequenced from one sample in a study of cytomegalovirus exposure and HLA in healthy donors. PCR was performed using 60 Vbeta and 13 Jbeta primers. Libraries were prepared by immunoSEQ multiplex PCR; TCRdb keeps only in-frame clonotypes and omits some of them. This sample has 20,000 to 30,000 clones, with roughly three quarters found just once. The sequenced material came from PBMCs. The receptor set was obtained from a male donor in good health and CMV-seronegative.

V is TRBV28 and J is TRBJ2-3, with 9 bases aligning to TRBD2. The ends lost 11 bases at V and 7 bases at J; junction bases unmatched: 16. CDR1 is MDHEN, CDR2 SYDVKM, per germline. The CDR3 spans 15 residues. The CDR3 protein is CAPLLAGCLGNTQYF. CDR3 bases: TGTGCCCCCCTCCTAGCGGGGTGCTTAGGTAATACGCAGTATTTT.

The chain is built from TRBV13 and TRBJ1-1, with D tentatively TRBD1 (6 bases). Germline lookup yields CDR1 PRHDT and CDR2 FYEKMQ (reference sequence). This CDR3 has 16 amino acids. Trimming removed 3 bases from V and 2 bases from J, with 16 bases in between. DNA of the CDR3: TGTGCCAGCAGCTTTTTGGGAACAGGGCGAAACACTGAAGCTTTCTTT. Protein: CASSFLGTGRNTEAFF. The complete variable domain, with remaining parts taken from reference TRBV13 and TRBJ1-1, reads AAGVIQSPRHLIKEKRETATLKCYPIPRHDTVYWYQQGPGQDPQFLISFYEKMQSDKGSIPDRFSAQQFSDYHSELNMSSLELGDSALYFCASSFLGTGRNTEAFFGQGTRLTVV.

The rearrangement links TRBV27 to TRBJ2-2; unclear D gene. V lost 0 bases, J lost 6 bases, and 8 bases lay in between. The CDR3 extends over 14 amino acids. Germline V gene sequence: CDR1 MNHEY, CDR2 SMNVEV (reference sequence). CDR3 protein: CASSLSVEPGELFF. The CDR3, as DNA: TGTGCCAGCAGTTTATCGGTGGAGCCCGGGGAGCTGTTTTTT.

This clone was seen only a few times. The J gene is TRBJ1-5, the V gene TRBV28; TRBD1 aligns across 11 bases. Trimming at V came to 8 bases and at J to 6 bases, leaving 3 bases not matched to a gene. The germline V gene encodes CDR1 MDHEN and CDR2 SYDVKM. This CDR3 is built from 13 residues. Here the CDR3 reads CASWDRGSQPQHF. In nucleotides, the CDR3 is TGTGCCAGCTGGGACAGGGGGAGTCAGCCCCAGCATTTT.

The chain links TRBV7-9 to TRBJ1-2; TRBD1 matches 8 bases. This CDR3 spans 14 amino acids. Germline loops: CDR1 SEHNR, CDR2 FQNEAQ (reference sequence). V gave up 3 bases and J gave up 7 bases; unmatched junction bases: 7. CDR3 sequence: CASSFGQGALGYTF. CDR3 sequence (DNA): TGTGCCAGCAGCTTTGGGCAGGGGGCGCTTGGCTACACCTTC. Full variable domain (remainder filled in from reference TRBV7-9 and TRBJ1-2): DTGVSQNPRHKITKRGQNVTFRCDPISEHNRLYWYRQTLGQGPEFLTYFQNEAQLEKSRLLSDRFSAERPKGSFSTLEIQRTEQGDSAMYLCASSFGQGALGYTFGSGTRLTVV.

The J gene is TRBJ2-3, the V gene TRBV7-2; possible D gene TRBD2, 5 bases. Trimming removed 6 bases from V and 2 bases from J, with 15 bases in between. Germline CDR1 SGHTA, CDR2 FQGNSA. The CDR3 loop spans 15 amino acids. The CDR3 here is CASSLQADLTDTQYF. The CDR3 nucleotides are TGTGCCAGCAGTCTCCAAGCGGATCTCACAGATACGCAGTATTTT.

CDR3: CASSSSSGAPADTQYF. As DNA, the CDR3 is TGTGCCAGCAGCTCCTCTAGCGGGGCCCCTGCAGATACGCAGTATTTT. The rearrangement uses TRBV7-3 and TRBJ2-3; 9 bases agree with TRBD2. The V gene end was trimmed by 4 bases and the J gene end by 4 bases; junction bases not matched to a gene: 9. CDR1 and CDR2 from the germline V gene are SGHTA and FQGTGA. The CDR3 covers 16 residues.

The chain carries TRBV5-1 and TRBJ2-1, with 7 bases lining up with TRBD2. V trimming: 0 bases; J trimming: 0 bases; junction bases outside the gene matches: 0. This CDR3 is 15 amino acids long. The V gene's germline CDR1 is SGHRS and CDR2 YFSETQ. CDR3 loop: CASSLGGSSYNEQFF. The DNA for the CDR3 is TGCGCCAGCAGCTTGGGCGGGAGCTCCTACAATGAGCAGTTCTTC.

A remark on this clone: A junction boundary mismatches the germline segment, possibly from a read error. This chain uses TRBV4-3 with TRBJ2-3, with 10 bases fitting TRBD2. This CDR3 contains 17 residues. Germline V gives CDR1 LGHNA, CDR2 YSLEER. Here the CDR3 DNA reads TGCGCCAGCAGCCAATACATAGCGGGGGGTTCACCAGATATGCAGTATTTT. Translation: CASSQYIAGGSPDMQYF.

A single count supports this clone. The chain couples TRBV7-3 to TRBJ1-1; TRBD1 agrees at 8 bases. The germline CDR1 and CDR2 sequences are SGHTA and FQGTGA. This CDR3 region has 16 residues. The J segment lost 4 bases and the V segment lost 1 base, leaving 8 bases of the junction unmatched. CDR3 nucleotide sequence: TGTGCCAGCAGCTTAATGGCAGGGGGCGCGGGCACTGAAGCTTTCTTT. Protein product: CASSLMAGGAGTEAFF.

V is TRBV19 and J is TRBJ2-1, with 10 bases matching TRBD2. CDR3 length equals 20 residues. Germline V lookup: CDR1 LNHDA, CDR2 SQIVND (reference sequence). Germline trimming cut 4 bases from V and 0 bases from J; bases unmatched to any gene: 15. CDR3 loop: CASSTRGNWPSGSSYNEQFF. CDR3 sequence (DNA): TGTGCCAGTAGTACAAGGGGCAACTGGCCTAGCGGGAGCTCCTACAATGAGCAGTTCTTC.

The J gene is TRBJ2-5, the V gene TRBV7-2, with D tentatively TRBD2 (6 bases). V lost 8 bases to trimming and J lost 0 bases, with 13 bases between them. The CDR3 is made up of 14 amino acids. Germline-derived CDR1 and CDR2 are SGHTA and FQGNSA. CDR3 region: CASGRSSYQETQYF. The CDR3 coding sequence is TGTGCCAGCGGGAGGAGCTCGTACCAAGAGACCCAGTACTTC.

V and J are TRBV28 and TRBJ1-3, with D possibly being TRBD1 (5 bases). The V gene lost 5 bases and the J gene lost 0 bases, with 14 bases spanning the gap. Germline V lookup: CDR1 MDHEN, CDR2 SYDVKM. The CDR3 consists of 16 residues. DNA of the CDR3: TGTGCCAGCAGTCCACACGACAGTTTCTCTGGAAACACCATATATTTT. It is translated as CASSPHDSFSGNTIYF.

The gene calls are TRBV7-9 and TRBJ1-3, with D uncertain. The V end was cut by 5 bases, the J end by 14 bases, with 13 bases between. CDR1 is SEHNR, CDR2 FQNEAQ, per germline (reference sequence). The CDR3 is 11 amino acids. CDR3 coding DNA: TGTGCCAGCAGCGGCGACGGAGGAGTATATTTT. Protein product: CASSGDGGVYF.

This sequence joins TRBV2 and TRBJ2-1; 13 nucleotides align to TRBD2. From germline, CDR1 is SNHLY and CDR2 FYNNEI. The CDR3 extends over 15 amino acids. Unmatched junction bases numbered 2, after V lost 5 bases and J lost 4 bases. CDR3 region: CASSRTSGSYNEQFF. CDR3 sequence (DNA): TGTGCCAGCAGTCGGACTAGCGGGAGTTACAATGAGCAGTTCTTC.

This clone appeared a few times. The V and J genes are TRBV6-1 and TRBJ1-5, with unresolved D. The length of the CDR3 is 16 residues. Germline V gene data show CDR1 as MNHNS and CDR2 as SASEGT. Trimming pared 1 base from V and 3 bases from J, leaving 13 bases between. The CDR3 loop is CASSEGLQTYNQPQHF. CDR3 nucleotide sequence: TGTGCCAGCAGTGAAGGTTTGCAGACTTACAATCAGCCCCAGCATTTT.

The genes are TRBV7-9 and TRBJ2-7, with D possibly matching TRBD2 (5 bases). The V end was cut by 5 bases, the J end by 2 bases, with 16 bases between. The CDR3 consists of 15 residues. Germline V gene lookup returns CDR1 SEHNR and CDR2 FQNEAQ (reference sequence). The CDR3 DNA is TGTGCCAGCAGCCCCCCGGGCGGGTATCCCTACGAGCAGTACTTC. Its translation: CASSPPGGYPYEQYF.

V usage is TRBV6-5 and J usage is TRBJ1-3; TRBD1 matches at 7 bases. V lost 7 bases, J lost 0 bases, and 3 bases stayed unmatched. CDR1 MNHEY and CDR2 SVGAGI come from the germline V gene. This CDR3 is built from 14 residues. CDR3 in DNA: TGTGCCAGCAAGGGGGCAGGCTCTGGAAACACCATATATTTT. Its protein is CASKGAGSGNTIYF.

V is TRBV10-3 and J is TRBJ2-7; the D gene is possibly TRBD2 (6 bases). The CDR3 consists of 12 residues. The germline V gene encodes CDR1 ENHRY and CDR2 SYGVKD. V gave up 10 bases and J gave up 4 bases, with 14 bases separating them. CDR3 protein: CATSGGFYEQYF. In DNA, the CDR3 is TGTGCCACATCCGGGGGATTTTACGAGCAGTACTTC.

The rearrangement uses TRBV7-2 and TRBJ2-3, with D possibly TRBD2 on 6 matching bases. CDR1 is SGHTA, CDR2 FQGNSA, per germline. V lost 1 base, J lost 5 bases, and 16 bases lay in between. The CDR3 consists of 16 residues. The CDR3 region is CASSLGRRGWGDTQYF. As DNA, the CDR3 is TGTGCCAGCAGCTTAGGGAGGAGGGGCTGGGGAGATACGCAGTATTTT.

This chain joins TRBV9 and TRBJ2-1, with 11 nucleotides matching TRBD2. The CDR3 is made up of 16 amino acids. Germline values: CDR1 SGDLS, CDR2 YYNGEE. V lost 0 bases to trimming and J lost 9 bases; unmatched junction nucleotides: 8. CDR3 in amino acids: CASSVGGLADLREQFF. CDR3 sequence (DNA): TGTGCCAGCAGCGTAGGGGGACTAGCGGATTTACGTGAGCAGTTCTTC.

The rearrangement links TRBV18 to TRBJ1-6, with 9 bases fitting TRBD1. This CDR3 is built from 16 residues. Germline CDR1 is KGHSH and CDR2 is LQKENI. After removal of 5 bases from V and 6 bases from J, the junction contained 8 bases not matched to a gene. The CDR3 region has the DNA TGTGCCAGCTCAAACTACGGACAGGGGCGTAATTCACCCCTCCACTTT. Its translation: CASSNYGQGRNSPLHF.

The rearrangement links TRBV18 to TRBJ2-7; 11 nucleotides agree with TRBD1. V dropped 1 base and J dropped 0; count of bases not matched to a gene: 8. The CDR3 extends over 18 amino acids. Germline-derived CDR1 and CDR2 are KGHSH and LQKENI. The CDR3 reads CASSPRAGQGDSSYEQYF. CDR3 nucleotide sequence: TGTGCCAGCTCACCACGTGCGGGACAGGGGGACAGCTCCTACGAGCAGTACTTC.

CDR3 sequence: CASSDRAEQPQHF. The DNA for the CDR3 is TGTGCCAGTAGTGACAGGGCCGAACAGCCCCAGCATTTT. The rearrangement joins TRBV19 to TRBJ1-5; 7 bases match TRBD1. The CDR3 runs to 13 residues. The ends lost 5 bases at V and 7 bases at J; junction bases unmatched: 5. Germline V gene lookup returns CDR1 LNHDA and CDR2 SQIVND (reference sequence).

This sequence joins TRBV11-2 and TRBJ1-2, with TRBD1 as a possible D gene (5 bases). Germline V CDR1 and CDR2: SGHAT, FQNNGV. V was pared by 2 bases and J by 8 bases, with 18 bases between. CDR3 length: 15 amino acids. CDR3 sequence: CASSLIRDAGEGYTF. The DNA of the CDR3 is TGTGCCAGCAGCTTAATCCGGGACGCGGGGGAAGGCTACACCTTC.

The V and J genes are TRBV29-1 and TRBJ2-5; TRBD2 matches 14 bases. This CDR3 spans 14 amino acids. J was trimmed by 2 bases and V by 8 bases; bases with no gene match: 4. Germline V gene sequence: CDR1 SQVTM, CDR2 ANQGSEA. In nucleotides, the CDR3 is TGCAGCCGGACTAGCGGGGGGAAACAAGAGACCCAGTACTTC. This translates into CSRTSGGKQETQYF.